A selection of T cell receptor beta chains follows, all from one sample in a study of T-cell memory formation after mild COVID-19. Each CDR3 protein is one row after TCRdb ran MiXCR on the 5' RACE reads. This table has about 110,000 distinct CDR3 sequences, roughly an eighth appearing once. The sample taken for sequencing was PBMCs or a T cell subset sorted from them (not recorded which). Receptors were obtained from a young man who had mild COVID-19 (a few samples of this study predate the infection). Cell type and time point are not known. The CDR3 runs from the conserved cysteine through the conserved F or W. A D gene is named only where the DNA matches it firmly. The size field is filled for only some rows; it gives once, few, many or a size class.

>-|-|10|TRBJ1-1|TRBV20-1
TGCAGTGATAGCGCGAGTGAAGCTTTCTTT
CSDSASEAFF
>-|-|12|TRBJ2-2|TRBV19
TGTGCCAGTAGTATGGGAGTCGGGGAGCTGTTTTTT
CASSMGVGELFF
>-|few|16|TRBJ2-7|TRBV12-2
TGTGCAAGTCGCTTAGGAGGGGCAGGGGATCCTCACGAGCAGTACTTC
CASRLGGAGDPHEQYF
>TRBD1|-|14|TRBJ2-1|TRBV6-2/TRBV6-3
TGTGCCAGCGGCACGCAGGGGGCCTACAATGAGCAGTTCTTC
CASGTQGAYNEQFF
>-|many|12|TRBJ1-6|TRBV27
TGTGCCAGCAGTTTAGGAGGGCGGCCCCTCCACTTT
CASSLGGRPLHF
>-|-|17|TRBJ1-4|TRBV5-6
TGTGCCAGCAGCCCGCAATTAATGGGCAGGAATAATGAAAAACTGTTTTTT
CASSPQLMGRNNEKLFF
>-|few|14|TRBJ1-1|TRBV7-9
TGTGCCAGCAGTCAAATGGGCCCTAACACTGAAGCTTTCTTT
CASSQMGPNTEAFF
>TRBD1|-|15|TRBJ2-3|TRBV28
TGTGCCAGCAGTCCCGGACAGGGGCGGTCAGATACGCAGTATTTT
CASSPGQGRSDTQYF
>TRBD1|few|16|TRBJ1-1|TRBV11-2
TGTGCCAGCAGCTTAGGGGGTACAGGGGTGGGGACTGAAGCTTTCTTT
CASSLGGTGVGTEAFF
>-|many|12|TRBJ2-3|TRBV2
TGTGCCAGCAGTGAAGCCCCAGATACGCAGTATTTT
CASSEAPDTQYF
>TRBD1|few|16|TRBJ2-3|TRBV5-1
TGCGCCAGCAGCTCCCAGGGGGCGCGATTCACAGATACGCAGTATTTT
CASSSQGARFTDTQYF
>TRBD1|-|15|TRBJ1-2|TRBV9
TGTGCCAGCAGCGTAACTCGACAGGGCTGGGATGGCTACACCTTC
CASSVTRQGWDGYTF
>-|-|13|TRBJ2-3|TRBV20-1
TGCAGTGCTAGGGATAGGGTCTCGAGTACGCAGTATTTT
CSARDRVSSTQYF
>TRBD2|few|17|TRBJ2-3|TRBV11-2
TGTGCCAGCAGCCTTGGGGTTACTAGCGGGGACACAGATACGCAGTATTTT
CASSLGVTSGDTDTQYF
>TRBD1|-|17|TRBJ1-1|TRBV13
TGTGCCAGCAGCTTGTCCAACAGGGGCCCCGGTGGCGTTGAAGCTTTCTTT
CASSLSNRGPGGVEAFF
>-|few|17|TRBJ1-5|TRBV4-3
TGCGCCAGCAGCCAAGACCCAGGGGCCCACGGCAATCAGCCCCAGCATTTT
CASSQDPGAHGNQPQHF
>-|few|18|TRBJ2-3|TRBV10-3
TGTGCCATCAGTGAGTTAAGCAGTACACAGGGCCCGGCAGATACGCAGTATTTT
CAISELSSTQGPADTQYF
>-|few|17|TRBJ2-1|TRBV4-1
TGCGCCAGCAGCCTCCTACAATCCGGACGGAATTACAATGAGCAGTTCTTC
CASSLLQSGRNYNEQFF
>-|-|13|TRBJ2-7|TRBV29-1
TGCAGCGGAGTAGAGAAGGGGAACTACGAGCAGTACTTC
CSGVEKGNYEQYF
>-|many|15|TRBJ2-7|TRBV9
TGTGCCAGCAGCGTACACCAGACAGGCCAGTACGAGCAGTACTTC
CASSVHQTGQYEQYF
>-|many|16|TRBJ2-1|TRBV7-3
TGTGCCAGCAGCCCTGAAAAGGGTGGCTCCTACAATGAGCAGTTCTTC
CASSPEKGGSYNEQFF
>TRBD1|few|15|TRBJ2-2|TRBV7-9
TGTGCCAGCAGCTCCGCGATGACAGGGAGCGGGGAGCTGTTTTTT
CASSSAMTGSGELFF
>-|few|14|TRBJ2-5|TRBV27
TGTGCCAGCAGTTTGGAGGGCAGACAAGAGACCCAGTACTTC
CASSLEGRQETQYF
>-|few|15|TRBJ1-3|TRBV14
TGTGCCAGCAGCCAAGAAGGCGACTCTGGAAACACCATATATTTT
CASSQEGDSGNTIYF
>-|-|16|TRBJ2-7|TRBV5-1
TGCGCCAGCAGCCGGACTACCCCTAGGCCTACGGATGAGCAGTACTTC
CASSRTTPRPTDEQYF
>-|-|12|TRBJ2-7|TRBV7-9
TGTGCCAGCAGTACCGCGGGCTACGAGCAGTACTTC
CASSTAGYEQYF
>TRBD1|-|16|TRBJ1-4|TRBV13
TGTGCCAGCAGTCTACGGGCAGGGGGAACTAATGAAAAACTGTTTTTT
CASSLRAGGTNEKLFF
>-|many|15|TRBJ2-5|TRBV29-1
TGCAGCGTTGTACCAACTAGGGCCCCGGGGGAGACCCAGTACTTC
CSVVPTRAPGETQYF
>TRBD1|-|11|TRBJ2-1|TRBV6-1
TGTGCCAGCAGTGACAGGGGGCTGCCGTTCTTC
CASSDRGLPFF
>-|few|15|TRBJ2-3|TRBV11-2
TGTGCCAGCAGCTTAGAGTGGGCAGGCACAGATACGCAGTATTTT
CASSLEWAGTDTQYF
>TRBD1|-|15|TRBJ2-5|TRBV7-9
TGTGCCAGCAGCTTGGGGACAGGGAATGGAGAGACCCAGTACTTC
CASSLGTGNGETQYF
>-|few|16|TRBJ1-6|TRBV11-2
TGTGCCAGCAGCTTAGTGACGGGACAAGATAATTCACCCCTCCACTTT
CASSLVTGQDNSPLHF
>-|-|13|TRBJ1-5|TRBV6-5
TGTGCCAGCAGTCTAGGCGGGTGGCAGCCCCAGCATTTT
CASSLGGWQPQHF
>-|many|12|TRBJ2-5|TRBV7-6
TGTGCCAGCAGCTCTCTCTCGGAGACCCAGTACTTC
CASSSLSETQYF
>-|many|14|TRBJ1-2|TRBV4-2
TGTGCCAGCAGCCAAGTCGGGACGGATGGCGGCTACACCTTC
CASSQVGTDGGYTF
>-|few|14|TRBJ2-2|TRBV9
TGTGCCAGCAGCGTAGTCCTGAACACCGGGGAGCTGTTTTTT
CASSVVLNTGELFF
>TRBD2|few|16|TRBJ2-3|TRBV6-5
TGTGCCAGCAGTGCCGAGGAAGCGGGGAGCACAGATACGCAGTATTTT
CASSAEEAGSTDTQYF
>TRBD2|few|13|TRBJ2-1|TRBV6-5
TGTGCCAGCGCTAGCGGGGGGTACAATGAGCAGTTCTTC
CASASGGYNEQFF
>-|-|14|TRBJ2-5|TRBV10-3
TGTGCCATCAGTGCGTCGGGCCACGGGGAGACCCAGTACTTC
CAISASGHGETQYF
>-|few|12|TRBJ1-6|TRBV7-2
TGTGCCAGCAGCTTAGCAGTACTACCCCTCCACTTT
CASSLAVLPLHF
>-|many|14|TRBJ2-3|TRBV6-5
TGTGCCAGCAGTTTCGCAGGCGCCACAGATACGCAGTATTTT
CASSFAGATDTQYF
>TRBD1|-|14|TRBJ2-7|TRBV5-1
TGCGCCAGCAGCTTACCGGGACAGGACCACGAGCAGTACTTC
CASSLPGQDHEQYF
>TRBD2|few|17|TRBJ2-1|TRBV6-5
TGTGCCAGCATCCCGATGGCTAGCGGGGAGTCCTACAATGAGCAGTTCTTC
CASIPMASGESYNEQFF
>-|-|13|TRBJ1-1|TRBV6-5
TGTGCCAGCAGTTACTCGTCAAACACTGAAGCTTTCTTT
CASSYSSNTEAFF
>TRBD2|few|15|TRBJ2-5|TRBV7-6
TGTGCCAGCAGCCCACCCGGGAGGAACCAAGAGACCCAGTACTTC
CASSPPGRNQETQYF
>TRBD2|-|14|TRBJ2-5|TRBV30
TGTGCCTGGAGTGTGGGAGCGGGGGTCGAGACCCAGTACTTC
CAWSVGAGVETQYF
>-|few|13|TRBJ1-1|TRBV6-2/TRBV6-3
TGTGCCAGCAGATCCCTATGGGGCACTGAAGCTTTCTTT
CASRSLWGTEAFF
>-|-|12|TRBJ2-7|TRBV7-6
TGTGCCAGCAGCTTCCTCAGGGACGAGCAGTACTTC
CASSFLRDEQYF
>-|few|13|TRBJ1-1|TRBV7-9
TGTGCCAGCAGCTTCGGTTCGGTCACTGAAGCTTTCTTT
CASSFGSVTEAFF
>-|-|9|TRBJ1-1|TRBV19
TGTGCCAGTACTAATGAAGCTTTCTTT
CASTNEAFF
>TRBD2|-|15|TRBJ2-1|TRBV10-1
TGCGCCAGCAGTGAGAAGCGGGAGGCCTACAATGAGCAGTTCTTC
CASSEKREAYNEQFF
>TRBD1|few|14|TRBJ2-1|TRBV5-1
TGCGCCACCTCCGGGACAGGGGGGTTTGGTGAGCAGTTCTTC
CATSGTGGFGEQFF
>TRBD1|-|14|TRBJ2-7|TRBV7-9
TGTGCCAGCAGCCTACCGGGACAGCACTACGAGCAGTACTTC
CASSLPGQHYEQYF
>-|-|13|TRBJ1-6|TRBV5-1
TGCGCCAGCAGCTGGAAAGGCAATTCACCCCTCCACTTT
CASSWKGNSPLHF
>TRBD2|many|16|TRBJ2-1|TRBV5-5
TGTGCCAGCAGCCCACTAGCGGGGGGATCCTACAATGAGCAGTTCTTC
CASSPLAGGSYNEQFF